This TCR beta chain was identified in a study of CD8+CD57+ T cells in acquired aplastic anemia. Worth noting for this clonotype: Its antigen remains unknown.

Whole-study results and caveats: Patients and controls were found to share around 30 CD8+ CDR3 sequences.

The CDR3 is made up of 12 amino acids. The germline CDR1 and CDR2 sequences are SGHTA and FQGNSA. The V end was cut by 0 bases, the J end by 11 bases, with 10 bases between. CDR3 and TCR beta VDJ profiling relied on a genomic DNA template. Each CDR3 protein is one row after TCRdb ran MiXCR on the reads. In the table there are under 350,000 distinct CDR3 sequences, 50% to 70% of which are singletons. V is TRBV7-2 and J is TRBJ1-1; no firm D call. What was sequenced was sorted CD4+, CD8+, or CD8+CD57+ T cells (not recorded which) from PBMCs. This TCR was recovered from a human donor with severe aplastic anemia or a healthy control (not recorded which). As DNA, the CDR3 is TGTGCCAGCAGCTTAGCCCTGGAGAGGGCTTTCTTT. It translates to CASSLALERAFF.